This T cell receptor (beta chain) comes out of a study of T-cell reconstitution after alpha-beta-depleted transplantation in children. This CDR3 comprises 16 residues. V was pared by 0 bases and J by 7 bases, with 6 bases of the junction left unmatched. Germline V gene lookup returns CDR1 SGHRS and CDR2 YFSETQ. As to this clonotype: Its antigen is not known.

Unique molecular identifiers were incorporated during preparation of the TCRbeta library. TCRdb itself ran the PCR reads through MiXCR, one entry per CDR3 protein. Of tens of thousands of distinct CDR3 sequences listed, roughly 45% are singletons. The study, taken as a whole, reports: Elevated TCRbeta diversity at day 60 was traced, in some patients, to surviving recipient T cells and thymic progenitors.

Sequences were derived from PBMCs, mostly from graft donor cells, sampled 360 days after TCRalphabeta/CD19-depleted stem cell transplant. The origin of this receptor is a male patient aged 5 to 17 who had a stem cell transplant for acute lymphoblastic leukemia, so the T cells may come from the graft donor. The rearrangement links TRBV5-1 to TRBJ2-1, with 11 positions matching TRBD2. The CDR3 nucleotides are TGCGCCAGCAGCTTGGACGCTAGCGGGAGGAAAAATGAGCAGTTCTTC. The encoded protein is CASSLDASGRKNEQFF.